This T cell receptor beta chain was sequenced for a study of cytomegalovirus exposure and HLA in healthy donors. Germline loops: CDR1 PRHDT, CDR2 FYEKMQ (reference sequence). The CDR3 totals 18 residues. V shed 0 bases and J shed 2 bases, with 19 bases lying between them. Amplification used 60 Vbeta primers and 13 Jbeta primers. The assay was immunoSEQ multiplex PCR, and TCRdb's table has in-frame clones only and misses some. The sample has about 120,000 clones; about three quarters are singletons. The chain employs TRBV13 and TRBJ1-1; possible D gene TRBD1, 6 bases. This clonotype was obtained from a man aged 60 to 69 in good health and CMV-seropositive. The material sequenced was PBMCs. The CDR3 region is CASSLGRNRAGPNTEAFF. The DNA for the CDR3 is TGTGCCAGCAGCTTAGGCCGGAACAGGGCGGGCCCTAACACTGAAGCTTTCTTT.